These 8 T cell receptor beta chains came from one sample sequenced in a study of CD8+ T cells in alopecia areata. Time point meaning: mouse skin 6 weeks after grafting, around onset of hair loss. The sequencing template was cDNA reverse transcribed from extracted RNA. Assay used: immunoSEQ multiplex PCR; TCRdb lists only in-frame clones, some missing. The data list about 6,100 clones, none observed once; 20% to 30% falls to the top ten. Here the sequenced sample was skin, taken at week 6. Every receptor here comes from a C3H/HeJ mouse with alopecia areata. The strain bears MHC haplotype H2-k.

By proportion, this clone is medium-sized. Genes here carry mouse names. The CDR3 end falls 4 residues outside the read, so it is completed with the germline J gene. The V call is TRBV1, the J call TRBJ2-1; 7 nucleotides line up with TRBD2. V gave up 4 bases and J gave up 1 base; unmatched junction bases: 4. The V gene's germline CDR1 is NSQYPW and CDR2 LRSPGD (reference sequence). The CDR3 contains 15 residues. CDR3 sequence: CTCSGDWENYAEQFF. CDR3 DNA, as far as it was read: TGCACCTGCAGTGGAGACTGGGAGAACTATGCT.

This clone was found a few times. Mouse gene names and germline throughout. The read is 3 residues too short to cover the CDR3 end, so that end is filled in from the germline J gene. The gene calls are TRBV13-3 and TRBJ1-6, with D perhaps TRBD1 (5 bases). TRBJ1-6 is annotated as an ORF whose role is uncertain. Trimming left V 0 bases short and J 0 bases short, with 10 bases between. CDR1 is NNHDY and CDR2 is SYVADS in the germline V gene. The CDR3 covers 17 residues. The CDR3 DNA, read in part, is TGTGCCAGCAGTGATGGGGAGGGGTTTTCCTATAATTCGCCC. Encoded protein: CASSDGEGFSYNSP. The CDR3 in full is CASSDGEGFSYNSPLYF.

There are many counts of this clone. Genes and germline come from the mouse. The read comes to an end 4 residues before the CDR3 does, leaving the germline J gene to fill in the end. This chain uses TRBV13-2 with TRBJ2-2; 8 positions match TRBD2. Trimming took 0 bases from V and 4 from J; bases not matched to a gene: 8. The CDR3 has 17 amino acids. Germline V gene sequence: CDR1 NNHNN, CDR2 SYGAGS (reference sequence). CDR3 bases read: TGTGCCAGCGGTGATGCATCCGGGGGGGCGCTCACCGGG. Amino acid sequence: CASGDASGGALTG. In full, the CDR3 reads CASGDASGGALTGQLYF.

In this sample, this clone turned up many times. The genes are named according to mouse. The read terminates 4 residues ahead of where the CDR3 ends, so the germline J gene completes it. The chain carries TRBV16 and TRBJ1-1; the match to TRBD1 covers 12 bases. This CDR3 region has 15 residues. Germline V gene lookup returns CDR1 SGHSA and CDR2 FRNQAP. CDR3 sequence: CASSSSGQGAAEVFF. The covered CDR3 bases are TGTGCAAGCAGCTCCTCGGGACAGGGGGCGGCA.

At least ten counts were recorded for this clone. Mouse names are used for the genes. The read gets to within 4 residues of the CDR3 end, and the germline J gene fills in the rest. This chain connects TRBV1 to TRBJ2-1; possible D gene TRBD1, 5 bases. Germline V lookup: CDR1 NSQYPW, CDR2 LRSPGD (reference sequence). CDR3 length equals 14 residues. V lost 4 bases, J lost 0 bases, and 7 bases lay in between. CDR3 sequence reads: CTCSGTNNYAEQFF. The DNA read from the CDR3 is TGCACCTGCAGTGGGACAAATAACTATGCT.

This clone was recorded many times. Gene names follow the mouse nomenclature. Read coverage stops 4 residues before the CDR3 terminus; the germline J gene supplies the remainder. This chain connects TRBV19 to TRBJ1-1; 12 bases match TRBD1. CDR3 size: 17 residues. With V trimmed by 0 bases and J by 1 base, 4 bases remained unmatched. Germline assignment: CDR1 FNHDT and CDR2 SITEND (reference sequence). The CDR3: CASSIAGTGGANTEVFF. CDR3 DNA, as far as it was read: TGTGCCAGCAGTATAGCTGGGACAGGGGGCGCGAACACA.

This clone was seen repeatedly, ten times or more. Gene names are the mouse ones. The sequenced fragment ends 4 residues before the CDR3 boundary, so the rest is inferred from the germline J gene. The V and J genes are TRBV1 and TRBJ1-1; no reliable D call. The germline CDR1 and CDR2 sequences are NSQYPW and LRSPGD (reference sequence). There are 15 residues in the CDR3. V was pared by 0 bases and J by 0 bases, with 8 bases between. CDR3 amino acids: CTCSADNTANTEVFF. CDR3 DNA (partial): TGCACCTGCAGTGCAGATAACACTGCAAACACA.

This clone was found many times. Gene names refer to mouse genes. The read ends 4 residues early relative to the CDR3; the germline J gene fills the gap. This rearrangement joins TRBV1 to TRBJ1-1; 10 nucleotides match TRBD1. This CDR3 is built from 14 residues. Germline V gene lookup returns CDR1 NSQYPW and CDR2 LRSPGD (reference sequence). The trim removed 4 bases at V and 4 bases at J, leaving 3 bases unmatched. CDR3 bases read: TGCACCTGCAGTGGACAGGGGGCGGGCACA. It is translated as CTCSGQGAGT. Given in full, the CDR3 is CTCSGQGAGTEVFF.